The sequence of this T cell receptor beta chain was determined in a study of preoperative IRX-2 immunotherapy in early breast cancer. V shed 6 bases and J shed 3 bases, with 12 bases lying between them. The CDR3 contains 14 residues. Looked up from germline, CDR1 is MNHNY and CDR2 is SVGAGI (reference sequence). Assay used: immunoSEQ multiplex PCR; TCRdb lists only in-frame clones, some missing. The repertoire holds approximately 30,000 clones, with 90% to 95% as singletons. The treatment here: preoperative locoregional IRX-2 cytokine immunotherapy. Patients received preoperative, locoregional IRX-2 cytokine immunotherapy in a phase Ib study.

This chain connects TRBV6-6 to TRBJ1-5; D not resolved. The clonotype originates from a human donor with breast cancer. Sampling was carried out from a patient treated with IRX-2 immunotherapy. As DNA, the CDR3 is TGTGCCAGCAGCCTCCAGGACGACAATCAGCCCCAGCATTTT. Translating gives CASSLQDDNQPQHF.